This TCR beta chain was captured by sequencing in a study of cytomegalovirus exposure and HLA in healthy donors. At the level of the study: The same platform used for the 666 first-cohort repertoires was also used for the roughly 120 validation repertoires, as a later analysis reported.

The V end lost 0 bases, the J end lost 7 bases, and 17 bases lay between the germline ends. This CDR3 is built from 16 residues. Germline V gene data show CDR1 as MNHEY and CDR2 as SMNVEV (reference sequence). The donors were members of the validation cohort comprising approximately 110 subjects, separate from the roughly 680-subject first cohort. Assay used: immunoSEQ multiplex PCR; TCRdb lists only in-frame clones, some missing. The sample contains hundreds of thousands of clones, less than 85% of which appear only once. General study points: Published work reported that the classifier diagnosed cytomegalovirus status with high specificity and sensitivity.

Points on this clone: As yet, its antigen is unknown.

The V and J genes are TRBV27 and TRBJ2-3; no reliable D call. The TCR comes from a woman aged 18-30 years in good health and CMV-seronegative. Source material: PBMCs. CDR3 DNA: TGTGCCAGCAGTTTATCACCCGCTCCTCCCGGGTATACGCAGTATTTT. It codes for CASSLSPAPPGYTQYF.